This passage covers 6 T cell receptor beta chains from one sample sequenced in a study of tumor-infiltrating lymphocytes in primary liver carcinoma (dated by TCRdb to the late 2010s). Blood RNA was extracted from unsorted whole blood using TRIzol reagent, and germline DNA was obtained with the DNeasy Blood & Tissue kit. Sequenced using an Illumina HiSeq 2500. Starting from around 520 ng total RNA, TCRbeta-specific cDNA was produced by reverse transcription with a constant-region primer and ProtoScript II reverse transcriptase. TCRbeta libraries were built with three nested multiplex PCR rounds, a slightly modified ARM-PCR procedure. Each of the first two PCR rounds ran for about 10 cycles and used multiplex TRBV1-TRBV30 forward primers together with a Cbeta reverse primer. TCRdb reworked the public reads: Q25 trimming with fastp, MiXCR clone assembly, productive beta chains retained. Each CDR3 protein gets just one entry, which takes the most common genes and DNA from the rows behind it. The sample profile shows fewer than 350,000 distinct CDR3 sequences; 65% of them were found once. Roughly 10% of the sample belongs to the ten largest clones.

Sample: peripheral blood. The receptors were sampled from a man aged 35 to 55 with primary liver carcinoma and hepatitis B virus infection.

This sequence joins TRBV7-9 and TRBJ2-7, with D perhaps matching TRBD1 or TRBD2 (5 bases each). The V gene lost 5 bases and the J gene lost 6 bases, with 20 bases spanning the gap. Germline V gene lookup returns CDR1 SEHNR and CDR2 FQNEAQ (reference sequence). This CDR3 is 15 amino acids long. CDR3 sequence: CASSPHSSGDGEQYF. CDR3 nucleotide sequence: TGTGCCAGCAGCCCTCATTCGAGTGGGGACGGCGAGCAGTACTTC.

The table lists this clonotype with a few counts. The gene calls are TRBV28 and TRBJ2-7, with D unresolved. Germline V CDR1 and CDR2: MDHEN, SYDVKM. Trimming removed 6 bases at V and 3 bases at J, with 12 bases between. The CDR3 consists of 13 residues. The CDR3 loop reads CASSPVTVYEQYF. As DNA, the CDR3 is TGTGCCAGCAGCCCCGTGACCGTCTACGAGCAGTACTTC.

A remark on this clonotype: This may stem from a read error, because a much larger clone lies one nucleotide away. V and J are TRBV10-3 and TRBJ2-2; 11 nucleotides line up with TRBD2. The CDR3 spans 14 residues. Germline V CDR1 and CDR2: ENHRY, SYGVKD. The CDR3 DNA reads TGTGTCACCGGGACTAGCGGGAACACCGGGGAGCTGTTTTTT. Translated, it gives CVTGTSGNTGELFF.

Concerning this clonotype: A junction boundary mismatches the germline segment, possibly from a read error. This chain joins TRBV12-3 or TRBV12-4 and TRBJ2-3, with 13 bases identical to TRBD2. The CDR3 has 15 amino acids. CDR3 in amino acids: CATSETSGRTDTQYF. The CDR3 nucleotides are TGTGCCACCAGTGAGACTAGCGGGAGGACAGATACGCAGTATTTT.

Of note for this clonotype: An end of the junction does not agree with germline; a read error may underlie this. The chain is built from TRBV12-3 or TRBV12-4 and TRBJ2-6, with unresolved D. The CDR3 covers 17 residues. The CDR3 region has the DNA TGTGCCAACAGTCCCGGGCATCTCTTACCTTGGGCCAACGTCCTGACTTTC. Encoded protein: CANSPGHLLPWANVLTF.

About this clonotype itself: This could be a read error, since a much larger clone is one nucleotide away. This chain connects TRBV12-3 or TRBV12-4 to TRBJ1-5; TRBD1 is a possible D gene (6 bases). Between the trimmed V and J ends, which lost 3 bases and 5 bases, there was a span of 11 bases. There are 14 residues in the CDR3. The CDR3 DNA is TGTGCCAGCAGTTTCCAGGGGTCCTATCAGCCCCAGCATTTT. Translated: CASSFQGSYQPQHF.